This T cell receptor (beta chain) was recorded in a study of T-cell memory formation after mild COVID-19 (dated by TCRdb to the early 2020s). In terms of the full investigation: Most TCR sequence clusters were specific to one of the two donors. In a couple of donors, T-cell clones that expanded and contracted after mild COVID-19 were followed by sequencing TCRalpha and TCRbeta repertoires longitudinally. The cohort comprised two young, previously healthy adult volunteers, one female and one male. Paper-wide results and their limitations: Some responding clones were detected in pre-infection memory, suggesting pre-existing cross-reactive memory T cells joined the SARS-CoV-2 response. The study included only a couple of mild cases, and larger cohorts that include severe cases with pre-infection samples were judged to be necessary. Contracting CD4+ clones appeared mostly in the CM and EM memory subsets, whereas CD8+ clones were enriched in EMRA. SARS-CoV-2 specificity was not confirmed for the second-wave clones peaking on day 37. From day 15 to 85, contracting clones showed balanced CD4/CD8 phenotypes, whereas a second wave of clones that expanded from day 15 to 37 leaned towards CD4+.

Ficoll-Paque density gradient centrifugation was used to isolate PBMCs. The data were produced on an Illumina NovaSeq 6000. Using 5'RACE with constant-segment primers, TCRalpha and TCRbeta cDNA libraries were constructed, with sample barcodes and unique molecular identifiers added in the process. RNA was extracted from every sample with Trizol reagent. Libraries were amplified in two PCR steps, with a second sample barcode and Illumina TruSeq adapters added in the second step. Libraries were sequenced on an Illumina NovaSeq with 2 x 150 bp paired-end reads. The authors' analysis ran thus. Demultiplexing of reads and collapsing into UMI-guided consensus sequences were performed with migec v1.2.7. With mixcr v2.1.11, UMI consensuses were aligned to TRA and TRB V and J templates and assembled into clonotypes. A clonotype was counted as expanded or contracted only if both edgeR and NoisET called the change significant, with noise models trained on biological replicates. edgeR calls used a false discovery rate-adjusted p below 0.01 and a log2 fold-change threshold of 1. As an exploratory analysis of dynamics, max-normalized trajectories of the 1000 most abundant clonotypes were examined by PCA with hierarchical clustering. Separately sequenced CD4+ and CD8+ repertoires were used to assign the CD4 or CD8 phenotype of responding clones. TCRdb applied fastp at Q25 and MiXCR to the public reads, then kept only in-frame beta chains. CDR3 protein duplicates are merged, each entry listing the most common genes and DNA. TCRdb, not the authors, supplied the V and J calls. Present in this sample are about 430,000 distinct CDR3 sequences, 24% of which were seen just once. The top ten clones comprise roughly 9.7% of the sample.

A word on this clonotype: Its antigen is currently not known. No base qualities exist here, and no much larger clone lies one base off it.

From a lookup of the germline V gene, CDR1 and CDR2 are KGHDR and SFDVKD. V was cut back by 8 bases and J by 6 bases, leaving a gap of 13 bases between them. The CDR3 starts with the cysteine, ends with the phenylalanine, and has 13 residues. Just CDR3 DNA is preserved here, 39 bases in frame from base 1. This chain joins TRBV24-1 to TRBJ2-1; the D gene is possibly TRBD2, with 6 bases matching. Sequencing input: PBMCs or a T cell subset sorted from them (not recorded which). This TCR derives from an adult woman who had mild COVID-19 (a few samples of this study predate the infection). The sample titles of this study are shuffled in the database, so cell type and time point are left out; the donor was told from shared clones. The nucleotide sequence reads TGTGCCACCATGAGGGTGGGAGGCAATGAGCAGTTCTTC. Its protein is CATMRVGGNEQFF.